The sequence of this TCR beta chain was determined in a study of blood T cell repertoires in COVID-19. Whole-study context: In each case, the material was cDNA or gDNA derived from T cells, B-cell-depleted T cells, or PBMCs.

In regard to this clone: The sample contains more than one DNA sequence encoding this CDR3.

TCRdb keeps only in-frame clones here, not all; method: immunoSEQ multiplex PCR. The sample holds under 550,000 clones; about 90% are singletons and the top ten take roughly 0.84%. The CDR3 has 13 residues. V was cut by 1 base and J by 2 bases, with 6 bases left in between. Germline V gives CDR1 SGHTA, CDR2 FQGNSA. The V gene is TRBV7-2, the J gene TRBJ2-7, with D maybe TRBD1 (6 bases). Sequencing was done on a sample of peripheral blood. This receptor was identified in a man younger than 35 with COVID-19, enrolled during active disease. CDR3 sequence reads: CASSLDRAYEQYF. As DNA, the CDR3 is TGTGCCAGCAGCTTAGACAGGGCCTACGAGCAGTACTTC.